Listed here is a single T cell receptor (beta chain). Its antigen is currently unknown. These data originate in a study of TIL therapy for anti-PD-1-resistant metastatic lung cancer. Study results and caveats: TIL clonotype persistence in blood showed no apparent association with response. Patients were highly selected, enriched for treatment-naive, never-smoker and oncogene-addicted cases.

Indicated time point: pre-treatment sample, taken before nivolumab and TIL therapy. The libraries were made with immunoSEQ v3. Libraries were prepared by immunoSEQ multiplex PCR; TCRdb keeps only in-frame clonotypes and omits some of them. The table has 20,000 or so clones, about three quarters seen once. The specimen comprised blood, sampled at baseline. The source is a person between 30 and 80 years old with non-small cell lung cancer.

The CDR3 DNA reads as TGTGCCACCTCAGAGGGGAGAGGAGGAAACACCATATATTTT. Translating gives CATSEGRGGNTIYF. V is TRBV19 and J is TRBJ1-3; a possible D gene is TRBD1 (5 bases). V lost 10 bases, J lost 4 bases, and 17 bases lay in between. The CDR3 sequence is 14 residues long. The germline V gene has CDR1 LNHDA and CDR2 SQIVND (reference sequence).